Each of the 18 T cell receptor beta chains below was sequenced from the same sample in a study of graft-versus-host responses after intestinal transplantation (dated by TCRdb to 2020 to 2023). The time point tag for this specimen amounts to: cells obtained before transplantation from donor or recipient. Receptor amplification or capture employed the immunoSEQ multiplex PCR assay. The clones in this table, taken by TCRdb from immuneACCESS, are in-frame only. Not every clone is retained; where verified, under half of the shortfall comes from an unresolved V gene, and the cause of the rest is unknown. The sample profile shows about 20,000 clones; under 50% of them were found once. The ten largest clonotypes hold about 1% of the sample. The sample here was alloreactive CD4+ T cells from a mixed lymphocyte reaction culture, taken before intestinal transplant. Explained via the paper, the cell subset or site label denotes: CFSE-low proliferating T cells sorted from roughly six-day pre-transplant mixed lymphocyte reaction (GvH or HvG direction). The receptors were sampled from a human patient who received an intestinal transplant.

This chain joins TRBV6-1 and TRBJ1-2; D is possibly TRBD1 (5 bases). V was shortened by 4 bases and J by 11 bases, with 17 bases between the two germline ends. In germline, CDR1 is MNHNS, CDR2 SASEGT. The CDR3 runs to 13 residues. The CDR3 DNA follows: TGTGCCAGCAGTGTGGCGGGGGTTGAACGGTACACCTTC. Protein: CASSVAGVERYTF.

The CDR3 loop reads CASSVLTSGSPLHF. CDR3 coding DNA: TGTGCCAGCAGTGTACTTACATCGGGTTCACCCCTCCACTTT. This chain links TRBV2 with TRBJ1-6; no clear D gene. The CDR3 runs 14 residues. The V end was cut by 4 bases, the J end by 9 bases, with 13 bases between. CDR1 and CDR2 from the germline V gene are SNHLY and FYNNEI.

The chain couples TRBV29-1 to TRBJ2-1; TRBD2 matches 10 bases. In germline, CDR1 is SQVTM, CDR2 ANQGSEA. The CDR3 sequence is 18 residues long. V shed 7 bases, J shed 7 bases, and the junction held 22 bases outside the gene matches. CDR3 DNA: TGCAGCGGTGCCTTGGGGTTAGCGGGGGGAAGTAGTCTTAATGAGCAGTTCTTC. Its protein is CSGALGLAGGSSLNEQFF.

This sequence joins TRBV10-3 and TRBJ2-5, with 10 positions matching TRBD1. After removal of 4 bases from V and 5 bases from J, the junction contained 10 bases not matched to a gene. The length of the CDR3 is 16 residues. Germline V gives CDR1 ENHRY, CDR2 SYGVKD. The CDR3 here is CAISVGRQGAVETQYF. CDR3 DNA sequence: TGTGCCATCAGTGTGGGGCGACAGGGGGCTGTGGAGACCCAGTACTTC.

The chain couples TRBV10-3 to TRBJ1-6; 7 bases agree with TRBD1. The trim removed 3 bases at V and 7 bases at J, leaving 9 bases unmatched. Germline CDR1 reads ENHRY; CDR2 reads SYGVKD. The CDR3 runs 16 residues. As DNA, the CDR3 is TGTGCCATCAGTGACCCGAGGACAGGAGCGAATTCACCCCTCCACTTT. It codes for CAISDPRTGANSPLHF.

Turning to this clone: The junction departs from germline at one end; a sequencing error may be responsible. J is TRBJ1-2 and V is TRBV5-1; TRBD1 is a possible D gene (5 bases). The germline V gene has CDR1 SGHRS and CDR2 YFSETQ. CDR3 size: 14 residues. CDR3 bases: TGCGCCAGCAGCTTGGAGGGCAGGGCCCCCTCTGCTGCCTTC. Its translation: CASSLEGRAPSAAF.

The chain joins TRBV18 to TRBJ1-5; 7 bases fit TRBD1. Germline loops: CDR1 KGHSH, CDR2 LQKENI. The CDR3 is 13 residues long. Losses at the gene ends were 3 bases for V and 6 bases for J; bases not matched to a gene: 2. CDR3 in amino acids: CASSPDRRQPQHF. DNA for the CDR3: TGTGCCAGCTCACCGGACAGGCGTCAGCCCCAGCATTTT.

CDR3 bases: TGTGCCAGCAGCTTATTCGTCGTCGGTACGGATGGCTACACCTTC. Encoded protein: CASSLFVVGTDGYTF. The V call is TRBV7-9, the J call TRBJ1-2; D is ambiguous. CDR1 and CDR2 (germline): SEHNR, FQNEAQ (reference sequence). V was cut by 2 bases and J by 6 bases, with 16 bases left in between. This CDR3 has 15 amino acids.

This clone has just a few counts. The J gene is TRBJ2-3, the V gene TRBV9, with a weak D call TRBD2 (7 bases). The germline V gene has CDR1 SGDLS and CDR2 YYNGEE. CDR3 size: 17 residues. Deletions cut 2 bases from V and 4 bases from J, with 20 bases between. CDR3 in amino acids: CASSVTEGGQPSDTQYF. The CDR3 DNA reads TGTGCCAGCAGCGTGACGGAGGGGGGGCAACCTTCAGATACGCAGTATTTT.

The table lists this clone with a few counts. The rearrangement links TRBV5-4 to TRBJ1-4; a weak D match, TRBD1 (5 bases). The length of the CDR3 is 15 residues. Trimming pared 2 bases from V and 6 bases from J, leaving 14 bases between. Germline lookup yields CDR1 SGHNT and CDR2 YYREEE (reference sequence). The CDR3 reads CASSLAGPGDEKLFF. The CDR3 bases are TGTGCCAGCAGCTTAGCGGGACCTGGTGATGAAAAACTGTTTTTT.

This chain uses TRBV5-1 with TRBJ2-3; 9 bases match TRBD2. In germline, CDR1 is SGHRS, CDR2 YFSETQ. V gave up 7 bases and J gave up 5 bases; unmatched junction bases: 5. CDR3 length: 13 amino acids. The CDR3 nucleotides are TGCGCCAGCTTTAGCGGGGGCATAGATACGCAGTATTTT. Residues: CASFSGGIDTQYF.

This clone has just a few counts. The CDR3 spells CASSYVRFNSPLHF. In DNA form, the CDR3 reads TGTGCCAGCAGTTACGTCAGGTTTAATTCACCCCTCCACTTT. V usage is TRBV6-5 and J usage is TRBJ1-6; D unclear. V was pared by 2 bases and J by 6 bases, with 8 bases between. The CDR3 is made up of 14 amino acids. Germline CDR1 and CDR2: MNHEY and SVGAGI.

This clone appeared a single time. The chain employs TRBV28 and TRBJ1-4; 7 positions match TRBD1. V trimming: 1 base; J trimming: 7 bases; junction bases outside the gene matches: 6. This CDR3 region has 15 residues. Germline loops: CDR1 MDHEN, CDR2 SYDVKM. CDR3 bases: TGTGCCAGCAGTTTATATCCAGGGGGAACTGAAAAACTGTTTTTT. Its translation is CASSLYPGGTEKLFF.

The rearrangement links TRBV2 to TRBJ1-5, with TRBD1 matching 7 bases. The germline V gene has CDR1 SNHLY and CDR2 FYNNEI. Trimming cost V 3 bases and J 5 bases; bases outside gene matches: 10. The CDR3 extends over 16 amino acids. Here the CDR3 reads CASSEGQRRPYQPQHF. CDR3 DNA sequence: TGTGCCAGCAGTGAGGGACAGCGCAGGCCCTATCAGCCCCAGCATTTT.

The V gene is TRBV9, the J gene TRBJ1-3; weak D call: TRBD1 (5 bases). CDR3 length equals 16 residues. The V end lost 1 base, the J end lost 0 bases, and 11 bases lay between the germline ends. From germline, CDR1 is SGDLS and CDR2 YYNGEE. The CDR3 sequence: CASSVLGASSGNTIYF. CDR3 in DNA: TGTGCCAGCAGCGTACTTGGGGCGAGCTCTGGAAACACCATATATTTT.

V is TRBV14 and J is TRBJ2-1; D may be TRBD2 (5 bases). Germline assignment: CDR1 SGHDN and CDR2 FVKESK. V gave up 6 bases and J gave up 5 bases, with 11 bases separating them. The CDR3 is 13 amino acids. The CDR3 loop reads CASSYGVHNEQFF. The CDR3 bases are TGTGCCAGCAGTTACGGGGTTCACAATGAGCAGTTCTTC. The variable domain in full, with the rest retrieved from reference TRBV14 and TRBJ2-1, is EAGVTQFPSHSVIEKGQTVTLRCDPISGHDNLYWYRRVMGKEIKFLLHFVKESKQDESGMPNNRFLAERTGGTYSTLKVQPAELEDSGVYFCASSYGVHNEQFFGPGTRLTVL.

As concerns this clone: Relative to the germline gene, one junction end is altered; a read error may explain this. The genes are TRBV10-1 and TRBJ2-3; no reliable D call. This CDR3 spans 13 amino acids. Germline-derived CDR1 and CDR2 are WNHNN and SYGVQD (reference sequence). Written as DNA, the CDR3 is TGCGCCGGCAGTGTCCTCCGGTCGGATACGCAGTATTTT. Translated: CAGSVLRSDTQYF.

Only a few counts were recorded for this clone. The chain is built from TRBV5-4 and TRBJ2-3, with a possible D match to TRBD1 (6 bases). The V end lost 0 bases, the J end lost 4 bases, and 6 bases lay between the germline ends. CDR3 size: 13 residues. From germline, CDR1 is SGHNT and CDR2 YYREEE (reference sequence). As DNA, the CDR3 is TGTGCCAGCAGCTTGGACAGGGCAGATACGCAGTATTTT. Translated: CASSLDRADTQYF.